The rows below give T cell receptor beta chains drawn from one sample of a study of monozygotic twins with inflammatory bowel disease. After re-calling the 5' RACE reads, TCRdb lists one entry per CDR3 protein, DNA absent. The listing records approximately 400,000 distinct CDR3 sequences. Sequencing was done on a sample of blood. The receptors originated from a human donor with ulcerative colitis or Crohn's disease, or a healthy co-twin of an affected twin (not recorded which). CDR3s include the opening cysteine and the closing phenylalanine or tryptophan.

CDR3 protein,V gene,J gene
CASSFLTSGRAKEQYF,TRBV27,TRBJ2-7
CASRPGQGALEQYF,TRBV28,TRBJ2-7
CASSYVPGGDGYTF,TRBV6-5,TRBJ1-2
CASRPTGTSGNEQFF,TRBV6-2/TRBV6-3,TRBJ2-1
CASSPGALTDTQYF,TRBV14,TRBJ2-3
CASQLGGSGGNEQFF,TRBV6-1,TRBJ2-1
CASSPQTGRGYEQYF,TRBV11-1,TRBJ2-7
CASSLGLAALGLTDTQYF,TRBV7-8,TRBJ2-3
CASSQVGSRETQYF,TRBV3-1,TRBJ2-5
CSAFPRLAKETQYF,TRBV20-1,TRBJ2-5
CASSLRTYHYEQYF,TRBV28,TRBJ2-7
CSADEYTDYGYTF,TRBV20-1,TRBJ1-2
CASTRVAGPNEQFF,TRBV14,TRBJ2-1
CASSQDRGAENSPLHF,TRBV4-1,TRBJ1-6
CSARYGLANSYEQYF,TRBV20-1,TRBJ2-7
CASSQEMTGGQYF,TRBV4-3,TRBJ2-7
CASSYSNPVRVHYEQYF,TRBV6-2/TRBV6-3,TRBJ2-7
CASNSGTGVQGQYF,TRBV27,TRBJ2-7
CAGQGYDSAGATEAFF,TRBV30,TRBJ1-1
CAISEQLAVEQFF,TRBV10-3,TRBJ2-1
CASSLLQETQYF,TRBV5-1,TRBJ2-5
CSAAGVPGELFF,TRBV20-1,TRBJ2-2
CASSLSGTPPGEQFF,TRBV12-3/TRBV12-4,TRBJ2-1
CATSRPKSIQYF,TRBV15,TRBJ2-4
CASSTHRTSGGAFPTDTQYF,TRBV11-1,TRBJ2-3
CASSPRTGRGTDTQYF,TRBV18,TRBJ2-3
CASSLKSSTEAFF,TRBV5-1,TRBJ1-1
CASSSRGLGQPQHF,TRBV27,TRBJ1-5
CASSVRLSTDTQYF,TRBV2,TRBJ2-3
CASSSSLAGGDTQYF,TRBV28,TRBJ2-3
CASSPLGINIEQYF,TRBV7-9,TRBJ2-7
CASSQQGAVGELFF,TRBV4-1,TRBJ2-2
CASSFRESEETQYF,TRBV5-4,TRBJ2-5
CASTEQGVNNEQFF,TRBV2,TRBJ2-1
CASSYSRGENIQYF,TRBV6-5,TRBJ2-4
CASMSGAEQYF,TRBV5-1,TRBJ2-7
CASSPRGTSSVWAYNEQFF,TRBV18,TRBJ2-1
CAWSPGQGRLNTEAFF,TRBV30,TRBJ1-1
CSVEVWREGRFGNYEQYF,TRBV29-1,TRBJ2-7
CASSAPAGGRTEAFF,TRBV11-2,TRBJ1-1
CASSSQPHVETQYF,TRBV27,TRBJ2-5
CASREGGLDYGYTF,TRBV5-1,TRBJ1-2
CAWSPGQVNQPQHF,TRBV30,TRBJ1-5
CSVEGDQWGYEQYF,TRBV29-1,TRBJ2-7
CASSEQGPGNQPQHF,TRBV6-1,TRBJ1-5
CATSGRQSYEQYF,TRBV15,TRBJ2-7
CASSQTGREAFF,TRBV13,TRBJ1-1
CASSPSKGGYTF,TRBV28,TRBJ1-2
CASSPGAGKLFF,TRBV6-6,TRBJ2-2
CASSHKETQYF,TRBV11-2,TRBJ2-5
CASSIIGYNEQFF,TRBV19,TRBJ2-1
CAWSVLWGTEAFF,TRBV30,TRBJ1-1